These 12 T cell receptor beta chains came from one sample sequenced in a study of cytomegalovirus exposure and HLA in healthy donors. Primers included in the PCR were 60 Vbeta and 13 Jbeta primers. Some clones are missing from TCRdb's copy, which holds only in-frame ones; the method was immunoSEQ multiplex PCR. The sample includes 150,000 to 200,000 clones. Material for sequencing was PBMCs. All receptors derive from a man aged 30 to 39 in good health and CMV-seronegative.

The rearrangement links TRBV2 to TRBJ1-1, with D maybe TRBD1 (6 bases). CDR1 SNHLY and CDR2 FYNNEI come from the germline V gene. The CDR3 has 13 amino acids. V gave up 6 bases and J gave up 1 base, with 9 bases separating them. CDR3 bases: TGTGCCAGCAGGGCGGACAGGAACACTGAAGCTTTCTTT. It translates to CASRADRNTEAFF. Together with reference TRBV2 and TRBJ1-1, the CDR3 gives the full variable domain: EPEVTQTPSHQVTQMGQEVILRCVPISNHLYFYWYRQILGQKVEFLVSFYNNEISEKSEIFDDQFSVERPDGSNFTLKIRSTKLEDSAMYFCASRADRNTEAFFGQGTRLTVV.

This chain joins TRBV29-1 and TRBJ1-2; perhaps TRBD1 as D (6 bases). The CDR3 is 14 residues long. Between the trimmed V and J ends, which lost 2 bases and 7 bases, there was a span of 17 bases. The germline gives CDR1 SQVTM, CDR2 ANQGSEA. The CDR3 DNA sequence: TGCAGCGTTGAATTAGTTTCGGGGGGCTTTGGCTACACCTTC. It translates to CSVELVSGGFGYTF.

The V call is TRBV27, the J call TRBJ2-7; 14 bases are a match to TRBD2. J lost 0 bases, V lost 7 bases, and 11 bases had no gene match. The CDR3 spans 18 residues. CDR1 is MNHEY and CDR2 is SMNVEV in the germline V gene (reference sequence). In DNA form, the CDR3 reads TGTGCCAGCACATCCAGGGGACTAGCGGGAGCTACCTCCTACGAGCAGTACTTC. The encoded protein is CASTSRGLAGATSYEQYF.

The chain joins TRBV30 to TRBJ2-7; TRBD1 matches 11 bases. The germline V gene has CDR1 GTSNPN and CDR2 SVGIG (reference sequence). V trimming: 4 bases; J trimming: 9 bases; junction bases outside the gene matches: 8. This CDR3 is 13 amino acids long. The CDR3, as DNA: TGTGCCTGGACAGGACAGGGGGCGAACGGGCAGTACTTC. It yields the protein CAWTGQGANGQYF.

V gene TRBV27 combines with J gene TRBJ2-3; 10 bases align to TRBD2. This CDR3 is built from 16 residues. With 5 bases clipped from V and 6 bases from J, the junction kept 11 bases outside the gene matches. Per the germline V gene, CDR1 is MNHEY and CDR2 is SMNVEV (reference sequence). The CDR3 loop is CASSPLLAGVPDTQYF. CDR3 nucleotide sequence: TGTGCCAGCAGTCCACTCCTAGCGGGAGTACCGGATACGCAGTATTTT.

The chain joins TRBV30 to TRBJ2-1; TRBD2 matches at 8 bases. Germline V lookup: CDR1 GTSNPN, CDR2 SVGIG (reference sequence). Trimming removed 4 bases from V and 6 bases from J; junction bases left unmatched: 5. This CDR3 spans 13 amino acids. CDR3 region: CAWTGLDLNEQFF. The CDR3 DNA sequence: TGTGCCTGGACGGGACTAGATCTCAATGAGCAGTTCTTC.

The chain joins TRBV2 to TRBJ2-3; D gene uncertain. Germline values: CDR1 SNHLY, CDR2 FYNNEI. V lost 4 bases and J lost 1, with 9 bases in between. The CDR3 spans 14 residues. The CDR3 is CASSGLGGTDTQYF. DNA for the CDR3: TGTGCCAGCAGTGGGCTTGGTGGCACAGATACGCAGTATTTT.

The chain recombines TRBV15 with TRBJ1-2, with D maybe TRBD1 (5 bases). Looked up from germline, CDR1 is LNHNV and CDR2 is YYDKDF (reference sequence). Deletions cut 2 bases from V and 6 bases from J, with 19 bases between. The length of the CDR3 is 16 residues. Written as DNA, the CDR3 is TGTGCCACCAGCAGATCCGCGGAGTTCTCCAGGGATGGCTACACCTTC. Its translation: CATSRSAEFSRDGYTF. Based on the CDR3 plus reference TRBV15 and TRBJ1-2, the full variable domain is DAMVIQNPRYQVTQFGKPVTLSCSQTLNHNVMYWYQQKSSQAPKLLFHYYDKDFNNEADTPDNFQSRRPNTSFCFLDIRSPGLGDTAMYLCATSRSAEFSRDGYTFGSGTRLTVV.

This chain connects TRBV19 to TRBJ1-4; D might be TRBD1 (5 bases). Germline V lookup: CDR1 LNHDA, CDR2 SQIVND (reference sequence). The length of the CDR3 is 15 residues. The germline V and J ends were trimmed by 6 bases and 0 bases, with 11 bases remaining between them. The DNA for the CDR3 is TGTGCCAGTAGGAGGGGAGGGGCAACTAATGAAAAACTGTTTTTT. It is translated as CASRRGGATNEKLFF.

The chain couples TRBV27 to TRBJ1-3, with D hard to call. Germline CDR1 is MNHEY and CDR2 is SMNVEV (reference sequence). The CDR3 is made up of 15 amino acids. Trimming pared 3 bases from V and 0 bases from J, leaving 9 bases between. CDR3 nucleotides: TGTGCCAGCAGTTTTCGGAGAACCTCTGGAAACACCATATATTTT. Translating gives CASSFRRTSGNTIYF.

The chain recombines TRBV29-1 with TRBJ1-5, with D possibly being TRBD1 (5 bases). This CDR3 has 19 amino acids. The V gene's germline CDR1 is SQVTM and CDR2 ANQGSEA. The ends were cut back, 5 bases at V and 0 bases at J, with 26 bases in the middle. The CDR3 region is CSVPDRHLAVGYSNQPQHF. Written as DNA, the CDR3 is TGCAGCGTTCCAGACAGACACCTCGCGGTAGGCTATAGCAATCAGCCCCAGCATTTT.

The chain carries TRBV6-1 and TRBJ1-2; D possibly corresponds to TRBD1 (5 bases). Germline CDR1 and CDR2: MNHNS and SASEGT. The V end was cut by 1 base, the J end by 2 bases, with 14 bases between. The CDR3 sequence is 16 residues long. The CDR3 DNA reads as TGTGCCAGCAGTGAAGAGGGATTACGGGGGAACTATGGCTACACCTTC. Translation: CASSEEGLRGNYGYTF.